The 32 T cell receptor beta chains reported below all come from one sample, sequenced in a study of blood T cell repertoires in COVID-19. The table came from immunoSEQ multiplex PCR; TCRdb's copy has only in-frame clones and leaves some out. This repertoire shows about 240,000 clones, approximately 83% found once; its top ten account for around 3%. The material sequenced was PBMCs or T cells enriched from blood (not recorded which). These receptors came from a woman aged 40 to 50 with acute COVID-19.

The V and J genes are TRBV11-3 and TRBJ2-1; 7 nucleotides match TRBD2. V was clipped by 9 bases and J by 0 bases; unmatched bases: 11. The CDR3 is 16 residues long. CDR1 SGHNT and CDR2 YENEEA come from the germline V gene. The CDR3: CARSKQAGFSYNEQFF. For the CDR3, the DNA is TGTGCCAGATCTAAACAAGCGGGATTCTCCTACAATGAGCAGTTCTTC.

V usage is TRBV27 and J usage is TRBJ2-1, with 9 bases lining up with TRBD2. The CDR3 consists of 15 residues. After removal of 2 bases from V and 5 bases from J, the junction contained 4 bases not matched to a gene. The germline CDR1 and CDR2 sequences are MNHEY and SMNVEV (reference sequence). The CDR3 sequence: CASSLGLAGHNEQFF. The CDR3 nucleotides are TGTGCCAGCAGTTTAGGCCTAGCGGGGCACAATGAGCAGTTCTTC.

For the CDR3, the DNA is TGCGCCAGCAGCCAAGTAAGGAGGGCTGAGTTGACTGAAGCTTTCTTT. Its protein is CASSQVRRAELTEAFF. The V gene is TRBV4-1, the J gene TRBJ1-1; D not certain. The germline V gene encodes CDR1 MGHRA and CDR2 YSYEKL. V was shortened by 1 base and J by 5 bases, with 17 bases between the two germline ends. This CDR3 region has 16 residues.

The J gene is TRBJ2-2, the V gene TRBV29-1; 12 nucleotides agree with TRBD2. This CDR3 is built from 14 residues. V shed 6 bases and J 6 bases; nucleotides not matched to a gene: 5. From germline, CDR1 is SQVTM and CDR2 ANQGSEA. The CDR3 loop reads CSVRLAGVSGELFF. CDR3 nucleotides: TGCAGCGTCAGACTAGCGGGAGTATCCGGGGAGCTGTTTTTT.

This chain uses TRBV9 with TRBJ2-5, with 7 bases that match TRBD2. The CDR3 has 16 residues. V lost 0 bases and J lost 1; bases outside the gene matches: 6. Germline V gene sequence: CDR1 SGDLS, CDR2 YYNGEE. The CDR3 nucleotides are TGTGCCAGCAGCGTAGGGCTAGCGGCCCCCCAAGAGACCCAGTACTTC. Translating it yields CASSVGLAAPQETQYF.

This clone was seen only a few times. The chain combines TRBV9 with TRBJ2-7; 8 positions match TRBD2. Unmatched junction bases numbered 12, after V lost 4 bases and J lost 6 bases. This CDR3 has 15 residues. Germline CDR1 is SGDLS and CDR2 is YYNGEE. CDR3 protein: CASSSGGGLYGEQYF. CDR3 DNA: TGTGCCAGCAGCTCCGGGGGGGGCTTATATGGCGAGCAGTACTTC.

The chain combines TRBV10-3 with TRBJ1-2; D is uncertain. This CDR3 spans 14 amino acids. In germline, CDR1 is ENHRY, CDR2 SYGVKD. Deletions cut 0 bases from V and 0 bases from J, with 5 bases between. CDR3 DNA: TGTGCCATCAGTGAGTCGCCAGCTAACTATGGCTACACCTTC. This encodes CAISESPANYGYTF.

The chain couples TRBV5-1 to TRBJ2-6; the match to TRBD1 covers 12 bases. With V trimmed by 4 bases and J by 4 bases, 6 bases remained unmatched. There are 17 residues in the CDR3. The germline CDR1 and CDR2 sequences are SGHRS and YFSETQ. CDR3 in DNA: TGCGCCAGCAGCGACCGGGACAGGGGGCCCGGGGCCAACGTCCTGACTTTC. Translation: CASSDRDRGPGANVLTF.

This rearrangement joins TRBV12-3 or TRBV12-4 to TRBJ1-5; TRBD1 aligns across 11 bases. V gave up 8 bases and J gave up 7 bases; unmatched junction bases: 4. The CDR3 runs to 13 residues. The CDR3 here is CASGQGAGQPQHF. The CDR3 DNA reads as TGTGCCAGCGGACAGGGGGCGGGACAGCCCCAGCATTTT.

V and J are TRBV9 and TRBJ2-7; unclear D gene. The CDR3 loop spans 14 amino acids. V lost 0 bases to trimming and J lost 2 bases, with 9 bases between them. Germline CDR1 and CDR2: SGDLS and YYNGEE. The CDR3 region has the DNA TGTGCCAGCAGCGTAGGCAGTGGGCCCTACGAGCAGTACTTC. Translating gives CASSVGSGPYEQYF.

CDR3 region: CSGAGGGRGEQFF. The CDR3 coding sequence is TGCAGCGGCGCGGGCGGGGGGCGCGGTGAGCAGTTCTTC. The chain uses TRBV29-1 and TRBJ2-1; TRBD2 matches 8 bases. J gave up 9 bases and V 7 bases, and 11 bases lay outside the gene matches. Germline loops: CDR1 SQVTM, CDR2 ANQGSEA. The CDR3 is made up of 13 amino acids.

The chain links TRBV4-1 to TRBJ1-5, with TRBD1 identical over 8 bases. With 0 bases clipped from V and 4 bases from J, the junction kept 8 bases outside the gene matches. CDR1 and CDR2 from the germline V gene are MGHRA and YSYEKL. This CDR3 has 17 amino acids. In DNA form, the CDR3 reads TGCGCCAGCAGCCAAGATCCCCAGGGGGCTCAGAATCAGCCCCAGCATTTT. It encodes CASSQDPQGAQNQPQHF.

This clone was observed a single time. The chain links TRBV11-3 to TRBJ2-3; a possible D gene is TRBD2 (5 bases). V lost 5 bases, J lost 1 base, and 19 bases lay in between. Looked up from germline, CDR1 is SGHNT and CDR2 is YENEEA. The CDR3 loop spans 17 amino acids. The CDR3 protein is CASSAYSRGYGTDTQYF. As DNA, the CDR3 is TGTGCCAGCAGCGCCTACAGCCGAGGGTACGGCACAGATACGCAGTATTTT.

V usage is TRBV19 and J usage is TRBJ1-5; TRBD1 aligns across 7 bases. The J segment lost 4 bases and the V segment lost 4 bases, leaving 10 bases of the junction unmatched. Germline V CDR1 and CDR2: LNHDA, SQIVND (reference sequence). The CDR3 has 16 amino acids. CDR3 amino acids: CASSRGTALRNQPQHF. Written as DNA, the CDR3 is TGTGCCAGTAGTAGAGGGACAGCTCTCCGGAATCAGCCCCAGCATTTT.

The chain has TRBV19 and TRBJ2-1; TRBD2 agrees at 8 bases. Germline V lookup: CDR1 LNHDA, CDR2 SQIVND (reference sequence). The ends lost 3 bases at V and 8 bases at J; junction bases unmatched: 9. CDR3 size: 15 residues. The CDR3 spells CASSMGSGSGDEQFF. In nucleotides, the CDR3 is TGTGCCAGTAGTATGGGCAGCGGGAGTGGGGATGAGCAGTTCTTC.

This chain joins TRBV5-4 and TRBJ2-7; 7 bases align to TRBD1. Germline CDR1 and CDR2: SGHNT and YYREEE (reference sequence). Trimming took 0 bases from V and 3 from J; bases not matched to a gene: 6. This CDR3 contains 15 residues. The CDR3 reads CASSLERGRDYEQYF. In DNA, the CDR3 is TGTGCCAGCAGCTTGGAAAGGGGGCGCGACTACGAGCAGTACTTC.

The chain employs TRBV11-3 and TRBJ2-1; D unresolved. Trimming took 2 bases from V and 10 from J, leaving 3 bases between them. From germline, CDR1 is SGHNT and CDR2 YENEEA. The CDR3 covers 10 residues. CDR3 loop: CASSLSEQFF. The CDR3 DNA reads TGTGCCAGCAGCTTATCAGAGCAGTTCTTC.

In this sample, this clone turned up once. The chain combines TRBV29-1 with TRBJ2-1; D is unclear. The CDR3 loop spans 13 amino acids. CDR1 and CDR2 (germline): SQVTM, ANQGSEA. V lost 8 bases and J 7 bases, leaving 18 bases between the germline ends. The CDR3 is CSFCWIDLNEQFF. In DNA form, the CDR3 reads TGCAGCTTTTGTTGGATAGACTTAAATGAGCAGTTCTTC.

This CDR3 is CASSLALGQGYGYTF. Written as DNA, the CDR3 is TGCGCCAGCAGCTTGGCCTTGGGACAGGGCTATGGCTACACCTTC. V usage is TRBV5-1 and J usage is TRBJ1-2; 9 bases are a match to TRBD1. The junction had 4 bases not matched to a gene; V was cut back by 0 bases and J by 4 bases. Germline V gene sequence: CDR1 SGHRS, CDR2 YFSETQ. This CDR3 contains 15 residues.

The chain carries TRBV5-6 and TRBJ2-7; TRBD1 matches at 8 bases. CDR3 size: 13 residues. The ends lost 4 bases at V and 4 bases at J; junction bases unmatched: 4. Per germline, CDR1 SGHDT and CDR2 YYEEEE. The CDR3 nucleotides read TGTGCCAGCAGCAAGGACAGGGTGTACGAGCAGTACTTC. The encoded protein is CASSKDRVYEQYF.

This rearrangement joins TRBV12-5 to TRBJ2-3, with TRBD2 identical over 14 bases. The CDR3 runs to 16 residues. Looked up from germline, CDR1 is LGHNT and CDR2 is FRNRAP. Unmatched junction bases numbered 1, after V lost 4 bases and J lost 1 base. CDR3 sequence reads: CASGSGLAGGTDTQYF. DNA for the CDR3: TGTGCTAGTGGTTCGGGACTAGCGGGAGGCACAGATACGCAGTATTTT.

The chain has TRBV5-4 and TRBJ2-1; tentatively, D is TRBD2 (5 bases). The CDR3 runs to 15 residues. CDR1 is SGHNT, CDR2 YYREEE, per germline (reference sequence). V was clipped by 0 bases and J by 5 bases, with 12 bases between them. The CDR3 bases are TGTGCCAGCAGCTTGGCCGGCCGGGAAGACAATGAGCAGTTCTTC. Translated, it gives CASSLAGREDNEQFF.

This sequence joins TRBV6-5 and TRBJ1-1; a possible D gene is TRBD1 (6 bases). The length of the CDR3 is 11 residues. Deletions cut 6 bases from V and 7 bases from J, with 9 bases between. Germline loops: CDR1 MNHEY, CDR2 SVGAGI. The CDR3 DNA reads as TGTGCCAGCAGCCCAGGGGTTGAAGCTTTCTTT. Protein: CASSPGVEAFF.

The table lists this clone with a few counts. This rearrangement joins TRBV6-4 to TRBJ2-7, with 9 bases aligning to TRBD2. This CDR3 region has 14 residues. Trimming took 4 bases from V and 3 from J; bases not matched to a gene: 4. In germline, CDR1 is MRHNA, CDR2 SNTAGT. CDR3 bases: TGTGCCAGCAGTGTGGCTAGCGGGAACTACGAGCAGTACTTC. This encodes CASSVASGNYEQYF.

In this sample, this clone turned up once. The chain couples TRBV9 to TRBJ2-2; 8 bases align to TRBD2. Unmatched junction bases numbered 3, after V lost 5 bases and J lost 6 bases. This CDR3 has 13 amino acids. The germline gives CDR1 SGDLS, CDR2 YYNGEE. CDR3 amino acids: CASSKLAAGELFF. As DNA, the CDR3 is TGTGCCAGCAGTAAACTAGCGGCCGGGGAGCTGTTTTTT.

V usage is TRBV25-1 and J usage is TRBJ2-5; the match to TRBD2 covers 9 bases. CDR1 is MGHDK, CDR2 SYGVNS, per germline. Unmatched junction bases numbered 7, after V lost 3 bases and J lost 5 bases. This CDR3 region has 15 residues. The CDR3 loop reads CASSDSGRGSETQYF. CDR3 DNA: TGTGCCAGCAGTGATAGCGGGAGAGGTAGTGAGACCCAGTACTTC.

The genes are TRBV5-1 and TRBJ2-7; D may be TRBD1 (6 bases). V shed 2 bases and J shed 1 base, with 10 bases lying between them. This CDR3 spans 14 amino acids. Germline CDR1 and CDR2: SGHRS and YFSETQ. CDR3 sequence: CASSLNDRSYEQYF. In DNA form, the CDR3 reads TGCGCCAGCAGCTTAAACGACAGGTCCTACGAGCAGTACTTC. Full variable domain (rest looked up from reference TRBV5-1 and TRBJ2-7): KAGVTQTPRYLIKTRGQQVTLSCSPISGHRSVSWYQQTPGQGLQFLFEYFSETQRNKGNFPGRFSGRQFSNSRSEMNVSTLELGDSALYLCASSLNDRSYEQYFGPGTRLTVT.

The chain uses TRBV18 and TRBJ1-1; possible D gene TRBD1, 5 bases. The germline V gene encodes CDR1 KGHSH and CDR2 LQKENI. V was shortened by 1 base and J by 5 bases, with 8 bases between the two germline ends. The CDR3 sequence is 13 residues long. The CDR3 reads CASSPRGETEAFF. In DNA form, the CDR3 reads TGTGCCAGCTCACCACGGGGGGAGACTGAAGCTTTCTTT.

This clone was counted a few times. The rearrangement links TRBV3-1 (or the pseudogene TRBV3-2) to TRBJ2-5; 8 bases align to TRBD2. Germline trimming cut 4 bases from V and 4 bases from J; bases unmatched to any gene: 11. Germline V CDR1 and CDR2: LGHDT, YNNKEL (reference sequence). The length of the CDR3 is 16 residues. CDR3 loop: CASSPGTGGPGETQYF. For the CDR3, the DNA is TGTGCCAGCAGCCCAGGGACGGGAGGGCCGGGAGAGACCCAGTACTTC.

V usage is TRBV10-3 and J usage is TRBJ2-7; D gene ambiguous. This CDR3 contains 16 residues. Germline CDR1 ENHRY, CDR2 SYGVKD. The V end lost 3 bases, the J end lost 2 bases, and 17 bases lay between the germline ends. CDR3 DNA: TGTGCCATCAGTGACACTTCGTTTGGGCAGGCCTACGAGCAGTACTTC. Protein: CAISDTSFGQAYEQYF.

CDR3 DNA: TGTGCCATCAGTTTTGGACAGGGGAATTCACCCCTCCACTTT. It is translated as CAISFGQGNSPLHF. The rearrangement uses TRBV10-3 and TRBJ1-6; 9 positions match TRBD1. Trimming at V came to 5 bases and at J to 7 bases, leaving 3 bases not matched to a gene. The CDR3 is 14 amino acids. Germline V gene sequence: CDR1 ENHRY, CDR2 SYGVKD.

This chain joins TRBV11-2 and TRBJ2-3, with 7 bases lining up with TRBD1. The germline gives CDR1 SGHAT, CDR2 FQNNGV. The CDR3 covers 13 residues. The V and J ends lost 4 bases and 9 bases, in that order; junction bases with no gene match: 7. The CDR3 loop reads CASSSQEGATQYF. The CDR3 nucleotides read TGTGCCAGCAGCTCCCAAGAGGGGGCGACGCAGTATTTT. The variable domain in full, with the rest retrieved from reference TRBV11-2 and TRBJ2-3, is EAGVAQSPRYKIIEKRQSVAFWCNPISGHATLYWYQQILGQGPKLLIQFQNNGVVDDSQLPKDRFSAERLKGVDSTLKIQPAKLEDSAVYLCASSSQEGATQYFGPGTRLTVL.